Listed here are 17 T cell receptor beta chains from one sample, sequenced in a study of cytomegalovirus exposure and HLA in healthy donors. With 60 Vbeta and 13 Jbeta primers, the PCR was carried out. The repertoire was sequenced with immunoSEQ multiplex PCR; TCRdb's copy has only in-frame clones and lacks some. The sample lists roughly 100,000 clones, 84% seen once, with 5.6% in the top ten. The sample consisted of PBMCs. These receptors originate from a woman aged 18-30 years in good health and CMV-seropositive.

The V and J genes are TRBV7-3 and TRBJ2-2; D is possibly TRBD2 (6 bases). Trimming stripped 5 bases from V and 5 bases from J, with 12 bases between. Germline CDR1 and CDR2: SGHTA and FQGTGA. The CDR3 is 14 amino acids. DNA of the CDR3: TGTGCCAGCAGCAAGAGCGGGTCTACCGGGGAGCTGTTTTTT. Residues: CASSKSGSTGELFF.

The chain links TRBV7-9 to TRBJ1-3; D unresolved. The CDR3 runs to 14 residues. Per the germline V gene, CDR1 is SEHNR and CDR2 is FQNEAQ (reference sequence). Trimming removed 4 bases at V and 0 bases at J, with 7 bases between. In DNA form, the CDR3 reads TGTGCCAGCAGCTCCAAGAGCTCTGGAAACACCATATATTTT. Its translation: CASSSKSSGNTIYF.

This chain connects TRBV23-1 to TRBJ2-1; D possibly corresponds to TRBD2 (6 bases). TRBV23-1 is labeled an ORF, and its function is uncertain. Trimming pared 4 bases from V and 8 bases from J, leaving 15 bases between. This CDR3 is 14 amino acids long. CDR3 coding DNA: TGCGCCAGCAGTCGGGCGGGGTTCGTAGATGAGCAGTTCTTC. This gives the protein CASSRAGFVDEQFF.

This chain uses TRBV4-1 with TRBJ2-7; D is possibly TRBD1 (6 bases). Deletions cut 1 base from V and 2 bases from J, with 15 bases between. The CDR3 is 16 amino acids. Germline V gene sequence: CDR1 MGHRA, CDR2 YSYEKL. The CDR3 protein is CASSQGLRDTAYEQYF. The CDR3 nucleotides read TGCGCCAGCAGCCAAGGACTCCGGGACACCGCCTACGAGCAGTACTTC.

This clone was recorded only once. The V gene is TRBV7-9, the J gene TRBJ2-7; D is perhaps TRBD1 (5 bases). The CDR3 is 14 amino acids. With 11 bases removed from V and 1 base from J, the gap between germline ends came to 18 bases. From germline, CDR1 is SEHNR and CDR2 FQNEAQ (reference sequence). CDR3: CAVLRGAHSYEQYF. CDR3 sequence (DNA): TGTGCCGTATTAAGGGGCGCTCATTCCTACGAGCAGTACTTC. Combining the CDR3 with reference TRBV7-9 and TRBJ2-7 gives the whole variable domain DTGVSQNPRHKITKRGQNVTFRCDPISEHNRLYWYRQTLGQGPEFLTYFQNEAQLEKSRLLSDRFSAERPKGSFSTLEIQRTEQGDSAMYLCAVLRGAHSYEQYFGPGTRLTVT.

V gene TRBV5-1 combines with J gene TRBJ2-5, with 7 nucleotides matching TRBD1. The CDR3 sequence is 17 residues long. Trimming removed 4 bases from V and 3 bases from J; junction bases left unmatched: 15. Germline CDR1 reads SGHRS; CDR2 reads YFSETQ. In DNA form, the CDR3 reads TGCGCCAGCAGCCGCATCCCGGCCGGGACAGCGAAAGAGACCCAGTACTTC. Protein product: CASSRIPAGTAKETQYF.

The chain couples TRBV5-1 to TRBJ2-5, with 7 nucleotides matching TRBD2. Germline-derived CDR1 and CDR2 are SGHRS and YFSETQ. This CDR3 spans 15 amino acids. V shed 0 bases and J 2 bases; nucleotides not matched to a gene: 4. The CDR3 protein is CASSLGASGQETQYF. In DNA, the CDR3 is TGCGCCAGCAGCTTGGGGGCTAGCGGTCAAGAGACCCAGTACTTC.

V usage is TRBV2 and J usage is TRBJ2-5; 7 bases line up with TRBD1. The germline CDR1 and CDR2 sequences are SNHLY and FYNNEI. With 4 bases clipped from V and 2 bases from J, the junction kept 16 bases outside the gene matches. The length of the CDR3 is 18 residues. This CDR3 reads CASSARRDSVVGQETQYF. The CDR3 DNA is TGTGCCAGCAGTGCCCGCCGGGACAGTGTCGTTGGGCAAGAGACCCAGTACTTC.

Notes on this clone: At one end, the junction sequence differs from germline, possibly due to a read error. In the same sample, other DNA sequences code for this CDR3. The V gene is TRBV28, the J gene TRBJ2-6; TRBD1 is a possible D gene (6 bases). This CDR3 region has 15 residues. Germline assignment: CDR1 MDHEN and CDR2 SYDVKM. CDR3 nucleotide sequence: TGTGCCAGTCTCGACAGGCACTCTGGGGCCAACGTTCTGACTTTC. Translation gives CASLDRHSGANVLTF.

This clone was observed once. V is TRBV15 and J is TRBJ2-3, with a weak D call TRBD2 (6 bases). The CDR3 has 16 residues. CDR1 is LNHNV, CDR2 YYDKDF, per germline (reference sequence). V gave up 0 bases and J gave up 6 bases, with 16 bases separating them. Here the CDR3 DNA reads TGTGCCACCAGCAGAGATATTAGCGGCATCAGGGATACGCAGTATTTT. It yields the protein CATSRDISGIRDTQYF.

The chain links TRBV23-1 to TRBJ2-7, with D hard to call. TRBV23-1 is given ORF status, its function remaining uncertain. The CDR3 covers 11 residues. With 3 bases removed from V and 5 bases from J, the gap between germline ends came to 5 bases. The CDR3 DNA reads TGCGCCAGCAGTCAGGGCAACGAGCAGTACTTC. Translation: CASSQGNEQYF.

Concerning this clone: Other DNA sequences in the same sample also yield this CDR3. The chain has TRBV2 and TRBJ2-7; D is unclear. CDR3 length: 12 amino acids. Trimming pared 6 bases from V and 0 bases from J, leaving 6 bases between. Germline V CDR1 and CDR2: SNHLY, FYNNEI. This CDR3 is CASRVSSYEQYF. The CDR3 DNA reads TGTGCCAGCAGGGTGAGCTCCTACGAGCAGTACTTC.

This chain joins TRBV4-1 and TRBJ2-1; D is uncertain. CDR3 length equals 14 residues. Germline lookup yields CDR1 MGHRA and CDR2 YSYEKL. V lost 4 bases to trimming and J lost 2 bases, with 9 bases between them. The CDR3 spells CASSPSVTYNEQFF. The CDR3 nucleotides read TGCGCCAGCAGCCCCTCAGTAACCTACAATGAGCAGTTCTTC.

V usage is TRBV7-3 and J usage is TRBJ1-1; unclear D gene. Trimming left V 0 bases short and J 7 bases short, with 15 bases between. This CDR3 has 15 amino acids. CDR1 and CDR2 (germline): SGHTA, FQGTGA. CDR3 sequence: CASSLTGGIRDEAFF. The CDR3 nucleotides are TGTGCCAGCAGCTTAACGGGAGGGATTCGAGATGAAGCTTTCTTT.

V gene TRBV14 combines with J gene TRBJ2-7; possible D gene TRBD2, 6 bases. The CDR3 contains 19 residues. Germline V gene data show CDR1 as SGHDN and CDR2 as FVKESK. Trimming took off 0 bases at V and 6 bases at J, with 27 bases between the two ends. DNA of the CDR3: TGTGCCAGCAGCCAAGACACTGCCCGGGCGTGGAGGGTATTTGGCGAGCAGTACTTC. This codes for CASSQDTARAWRVFGEQYF.

The V gene is TRBV30, the J gene TRBJ2-7, with D possibly TRBD2 on 5 matching bases. Trimming shortened V by 4 bases and J by 3 bases, and 10 bases separated the two germline ends. The CDR3 consists of 12 residues. Germline CDR1 is GTSNPN and CDR2 is SVGIG (reference sequence). CDR3 amino acids: CAWTSGLYEQYF. CDR3 DNA: TGTGCCTGGACCTCCGGACTCTACGAGCAGTACTTC. Full variable domain (outside the CDR3, taken from reference TRBV30 and TRBJ2-7): SQTIHQWPATLVQPVGSPLSLECTVEGTSNPNLYWYRQAAGRGLQLLFYSVGIGQISSEVPQNLSASRPQDRQFILSSKKLLLSDSGFYLCAWTSGLYEQYFGPGTRLTVT.

This rearrangement joins TRBV29-1 to TRBJ1-1; 7 bases map to TRBD1. J lost 0 bases, V lost 6 bases, and 4 bases had no gene match. The CDR3 covers 13 residues. The germline V gene has CDR1 SQVTM and CDR2 ANQGSEA. CDR3 protein: CSVSGTVNTEAFF. The DNA of the CDR3 is TGCAGCGTGTCCGGGACAGTGAACACTGAAGCTTTCTTT. Full variable domain (rest looked up from reference TRBV29-1 and TRBJ1-1): SAVISQKPSRDICQRGTSLTIQCQVDSQVTMMFWYRQQPGQSLTLIATANQGSEATYESGFVIDKFPISRPNLTFSTLTVSNMSPEDSSIYLCSVSGTVNTEAFFGQGTRLTVV.